The present entry profiles one T cell receptor (beta chain) with its context. This sample was taken from a study of blood T cell repertoires in COVID-19. The germline V gene has CDR1 SNHLY and CDR2 FYNNEI. The V gene end was trimmed by 4 bases and the J gene end by 2 bases; junction bases not matched to a gene: 2. The CDR3 extends over 15 amino acids. The method was immunoSEQ multiplex PCR; TCRdb's version includes in-frame clones alone and lacks a portion of them. This table holds about 300,000 clones, 85% to 90% found once. The chain links TRBV2 to TRBJ2-1; TRBD1 matches at 10 bases. Sample: PBMCs or T cells enriched from blood (not recorded which). The clonotype was recovered from a woman aged 18-30 years who had recovered from COVID-19. CDR3 residues: CASSADRGPYNEQFF. The CDR3 nucleotides read TGTGCCAGCAGTGCCGACAGGGGGCCCTACAATGAGCAGTTCTTC. Together with reference TRBV2 and TRBJ2-1, the CDR3 gives the full variable domain: EPEVTQTPSHQVTQMGQEVILRCVPISNHLYFYWYRQILGQKVEFLVSFYNNEISEKSEIFDDQFSVERPDGSNFTLKIRSTKLEDSAMYFCASSADRGPYNEQFFGPGTRLTVL.